These 29 T cell receptor beta chains were sequenced from one sample in a study of CD4+ T cells in melanoma. Assay: immunoSEQ multiplex PCR; the TCRdb copy retains only in-frame clones and omits some. This sample has some 13,000 clones, with 60% to 85% found just once. Sequenced sample: cells from a culture (not recorded whether cultured in vitro). The receptors were sampled from a human donor with melanoma.

The rearrangement uses TRBV4-1 and TRBJ1-6; D call uncertain. The V end lost 2 bases, the J end lost 10 bases, and 18 bases lay between the germline ends. This CDR3 has 16 amino acids. Germline lookup yields CDR1 MGHRA and CDR2 YSYEKL. CDR3 coding DNA: TGCGCCAGCAGCCAACCCCGCTCGAAAATAGTCTCACCCCTCCACTTT. Encoded protein: CASSQPRSKIVSPLHF.

This clone has a handful of counts. The rearrangement links TRBV18 to TRBJ2-6; D not resolved. The V gene's germline CDR1 is KGHSH and CDR2 LQKENI. This CDR3 region has 17 residues. V lost 4 bases and J 0 bases, leaving 13 bases between the germline ends. The CDR3 bases are TGTGCCAGCTCACAACGCGGAGAGTTCTCTGGGGCCAACGTCCTGACTTTC. Amino acids: CASSQRGEFSGANVLTF.

This clone has a single count. The CDR3 region is CASSLARGTSLFTDTQYF. The CDR3, as DNA: TGCGCCAGCAGCTTGGCCCGGGGGACTAGTCTTTTCACAGATACGCAGTATTTT. The rearrangement uses TRBV5-1 and TRBJ2-3; TRBD2 aligns across 8 bases. The CDR3 is 18 residues long. Trimming took 0 bases from V and 2 from J; bases not matched to a gene: 11. The germline CDR1 and CDR2 sequences are SGHRS and YFSETQ.

The chain links TRBV4-1 to TRBJ1-5; no clear D. The CDR3 length is 16 residues. Germline-derived CDR1 and CDR2 are MGHRA and YSYEKL. V was pared by 2 bases and J by 5 bases, with 16 bases between. The CDR3 coding sequence is TGCGCCAGCAGCCAAACGAATTACCTTTTCCATCAGCCCCAGCATTTT. Translating it yields CASSQTNYLFHQPQHF.

As regards this clone: The sample carries other DNA sequences with the same CDR3. V is TRBV30 and J is TRBJ1-5; possible D gene TRBD1, 5 bases. V was shortened by 0 bases and J by 6 bases, with 9 bases between the two germline ends. The CDR3 sequence is 13 residues long. The germline CDR1 and CDR2 sequences are GTSNPN and SVGIG (reference sequence). The CDR3 DNA is TGTGCCTGGAGTGTAGCAGGGAGTCAGCCCCAGCATTTT. Translated, it gives CAWSVAGSQPQHF. Based on the CDR3 plus reference TRBV30 and TRBJ1-5, the full variable domain is SQTIHQWPATLVQPVGSPLSLECTVEGTSNPNLYWYRQAAGRGLQLLFYSVGIGQISSEVPQNLSASRPQDRQFILSSKKLLLSDSGFYLCAWSVAGSQPQHFGDGTRLSIL.

The chain has TRBV6-6 and TRBJ1-4; D ambiguous. CDR3 size: 11 residues. Trimming took 7 bases from V and 4 from J, leaving 4 bases between them. Germline CDR1 reads MNHNY; CDR2 reads SVGAGI (reference sequence). CDR3 in DNA: TGTGCCAGCATTGGTAATGAAAAACTGTTTTTT. Protein product: CASIGNEKLFF.

V usage is TRBV10-3 and J usage is TRBJ1-2; D is ambiguous. V was pared by 6 bases and J by 5 bases, with 13 bases between. Germline assignment: CDR1 ENHRY and CDR2 SYGVKD. There are 13 residues in the CDR3. The CDR3 DNA reads TGTGCCATCAGCCCCACGGACGGATATGGCTACACCTTC. Protein sequence: CAISPTDGYGYTF.

J is TRBJ2-7 and V is TRBV6-5; D is unresolved. The CDR3 totals 14 residues. The germline gives CDR1 MNHEY, CDR2 SVGAGI. Between the trimmed V and J ends, which lost 0 bases and 1 base, there was a span of 7 bases. The CDR3 DNA reads as TGTGCCAGCAGTTACTCCGGCGTTTCCTACGAGCAGTACTTC. Protein sequence: CASSYSGVSYEQYF.

The chain uses TRBV2 and TRBJ1-4; a possible D gene is TRBD1 (5 bases). Germline CDR1 is SNHLY and CDR2 is FYNNEI. V was trimmed by 7 bases and J by 13 bases, leaving 16 bases between them. This CDR3 is built from 12 residues. As DNA, the CDR3 is TGTGCCAGCAAGGACAACGCTCTCAGACTGTTTTTT. Residues: CASKDNALRLFF.

This chain links TRBV12-5 with TRBJ2-2, with 14 positions matching TRBD2. V dropped 0 bases and J dropped 2; count of bases not matched to a gene: 11. CDR1 is LGHNT and CDR2 is FRNRAP in the germline V gene. The CDR3 is 21 residues long. CDR3 sequence reads: CASGLVLIEGLAGVNTGELFF. The CDR3 DNA is TGTGCTAGTGGTTTGGTACTAATAGAGGGACTAGCGGGGGTTAACACCGGGGAGCTGTTTTTT.

The rearrangement uses TRBV5-1 and TRBJ2-3; 11 bases are shared with TRBD1. Trimming took 5 bases from V and 4 from J; bases not matched to a gene: 12. CDR1 is SGHRS and CDR2 is YFSETQ in the germline V gene. This CDR3 is built from 17 residues. The CDR3 reads CASRDRGPLTHPDTQYF. The CDR3, as DNA: TGCGCCAGCAGGGACAGGGGGCCTCTCACCCATCCAGATACGCAGTATTTT.

J is TRBJ1-2 and V is TRBV5-8; 7 bases match TRBD1. Germline CDR1 and CDR2: SGHTS and YDEGEE. This CDR3 has 14 amino acids. V shed 7 bases and J 2 bases; nucleotides not matched to a gene: 8. DNA of the CDR3: TGTGCCAGCGTCCGGGACAGTTCAAACTATGGCTACACCTTC. It encodes CASVRDSSNYGYTF.

The chain employs TRBV10-3 and TRBJ2-2; D is undetermined. The CDR3 runs to 14 residues. The V gene lost 1 base and the J gene lost 2 bases, with 5 bases spanning the gap. Per germline, CDR1 ENHRY and CDR2 SYGVKD. The CDR3: CAISEFSNTGELFF. The CDR3 nucleotides are TGTGCCATCAGTGAGTTCTCTAACACCGGGGAGCTGTTTTTT.

The genes are TRBV6-6 and TRBJ1-2; D unresolved. Germline V gives CDR1 MNHNY, CDR2 SVGAGI (reference sequence). The CDR3 contains 14 residues. Trimming cost V 0 bases and J 2 bases, with 7 bases left between them. The CDR3 bases are TGTGCCAGCAGTTACTCGAAGCTAAACTATGGCTACACCTTC. Amino acid sequence: CASSYSKLNYGYTF.

The chain recombines TRBV6-5 with TRBJ1-2; D is uncertain. V lost 5 bases to trimming and J lost 1 base, with 5 bases between them. The CDR3 is 12 amino acids. Germline lookup yields CDR1 MNHEY and CDR2 SVGAGI. The DNA of the CDR3 is TGTGCCAGCAGTGCCGGTAACTATGGCTACACCTTC. Protein product: CASSAGNYGYTF.

CDR3: CASSVGVTDTQYF. Written as DNA, the CDR3 is TGTGCCAGCAGCGTAGGTGTCACAGATACGCAGTATTTT. V and J are TRBV9 and TRBJ2-3; D not resolved. V was clipped by 0 bases and J by 2 bases, with 4 bases between them. Looked up from germline, CDR1 is SGDLS and CDR2 is YYNGEE. CDR3 length: 13 amino acids.

This rearrangement joins TRBV7-3 to TRBJ1-2, with a possible D match to TRBD1 (5 bases). The CDR3 loop spans 14 amino acids. Germline V lookup: CDR1 SGHTA, CDR2 FQGTGA. Trimming took 2 bases from V and 3 from J, leaving 10 bases between them. The CDR3 spells CASSLAVGDYGYTF. DNA of the CDR3: TGTGCCAGCAGCTTAGCCGTAGGGGACTATGGCTACACCTTC.

The chain is built from TRBV7-9 and TRBJ1-1; tentative D call: TRBD1 (5 bases). The germline V gene encodes CDR1 SEHNR and CDR2 FQNEAQ (reference sequence). V was pared by 4 bases and J by 10 bases, with 13 bases between. This CDR3 comprises 12 residues. Here the CDR3 reads CASSYGDLGAFF. CDR3 nucleotides: TGTGCCAGCAGCTATGGGGACCTGGGAGCTTTCTTT.

The V and J genes are TRBV2 and TRBJ2-7; no clear D. The CDR3 runs to 11 residues. Trimming took 7 bases from V and 2 from J, leaving 6 bases between them. Germline lookup yields CDR1 SNHLY and CDR2 FYNNEI. The CDR3 region is CASTGAYEQYF. The DNA of the CDR3 is TGTGCCAGCACTGGGGCCTACGAGCAGTACTTC.

The chain uses TRBV29-1 and TRBJ1-2; 10 positions agree with TRBD1. Germline assignment: CDR1 SQVTM and CDR2 ANQGSEA. V dropped 7 bases and J dropped 8; count of bases not matched to a gene: 10. The length of the CDR3 is 13 residues. The CDR3 sequence is CSGRDRGAQGYTF. CDR3 nucleotide sequence: TGCAGCGGACGGGACAGGGGAGCACAAGGCTACACCTTC.

The chain is built from TRBV25-1 and TRBJ2-3; D possibly matches TRBD1 or TRBD2 (5 bases each). There are 16 residues in the CDR3. V lost 4 bases to trimming and J lost 1 base, with 15 bases between them. Germline CDR1 and CDR2: MGHDK and SYGVNS. The CDR3 region is CASSAGWQGGTDTQYF. The CDR3 DNA reads TGTGCCAGCAGTGCCGGGTGGCAGGGAGGCACAGATACGCAGTATTTT.

The rearrangement uses TRBV7-8 and TRBJ1-3, with D perhaps TRBD1 (5 bases). V lost 5 bases and J lost 4, with 9 bases in between. Germline CDR1 SGHVS, CDR2 FQNEAQ. The CDR3 is 13 residues long. The CDR3 loop reads CASSPRQGNTIYF. For the CDR3, the DNA is TGTGCCAGCAGCCCCCGACAGGGAAACACCATATATTTT.

This clone has a single count. The chain recombines TRBV19 with TRBJ1-1, with TRBD1 matching over 7 bases. The CDR3 consists of 15 residues. After removal of 1 base from V and 1 base from J, the junction contained 3 bases not matched to a gene. CDR1 is LNHDA, CDR2 SQIVND, per germline (reference sequence). The CDR3 sequence is CASSIGAGGNTEAFF. CDR3 bases: TGTGCCAGTAGTATAGGGGCAGGGGGGAACACTGAAGCTTTCTTT.

Concerning this clone itself: The junction departs from the called germline gene at one end, perhaps through a read error. This rearrangement joins TRBV7-8 to TRBJ2-7, with a weak D call TRBD1 (6 bases). This CDR3 has 16 amino acids. Germline assignment: CDR1 SGHVS and CDR2 FQNEAQ. The CDR3 spells CDSRPLPGAASYEQYF. CDR3 DNA: TGTGACAGCAGGCCCCTCCCAGGGGCAGCCTCCTACGAGCAGTACTTC.

The chain links TRBV5-1 to TRBJ1-1; 7 bases match TRBD1. Germline CDR1 is SGHRS and CDR2 is YFSETQ. This CDR3 region has 16 residues. Germline trimming cut 4 bases from V and 5 bases from J; bases unmatched to any gene: 14. DNA of the CDR3: TGCGCCAGCAGCGTACAGGGGCAGTGGGGCCAGACTGAAGCTTTCTTT. Translated: CASSVQGQWGQTEAFF.

The chain carries TRBV5-1 and TRBJ1-6; D possibly corresponds to TRBD1 (6 bases). The CDR3 length is 13 residues. Deletions cut 4 bases from V and 7 bases from J, with 9 bases between. Germline-derived CDR1 and CDR2 are SGHRS and YFSETQ. CDR3 nucleotide sequence: TGCGCCAGCAGCAGGGACACCAATTCACCCCTCCACTTT. It yields the protein CASSRDTNSPLHF.

The chain recombines TRBV9 with TRBJ2-3, with TRBD2 matching over 9 bases. The V and J ends lost 2 bases and 1 base, in that order; junction bases with no gene match: 2. Germline assignment: CDR1 SGDLS and CDR2 YYNGEE. The CDR3 spans 15 residues. Here the CDR3 reads CASSVASGGTDTQYF. The CDR3 coding sequence is TGTGCCAGCAGCGTCGCTAGCGGGGGCACAGATACGCAGTATTTT.

This clone was counted between two and nine times. The chain employs TRBV7-8 and TRBJ1-1; a weak D match, TRBD1 (6 bases). The CDR3 consists of 14 residues. Trimming pared 6 bases from V and 2 bases from J, leaving 13 bases between. Germline loops: CDR1 SGHVS, CDR2 FQNEAQ. CDR3: CASRAGHSNTEAFF. In DNA form, the CDR3 reads TGTGCCAGCAGGGCGGGACACTCAAACACTGAAGCTTTCTTT.

In nucleotides, the CDR3 is TGCGCCAGCAGCCACACCGGGAAGACGCACGAGCAGTACTTC. It encodes CASSHTGKTHEQYF. The chain carries TRBV4-1 and TRBJ2-7; tentative D call: TRBD2 (5 bases). The V gene's germline CDR1 is MGHRA and CDR2 YSYEKL. This CDR3 comprises 14 residues. Trimming removed 3 bases at V and 5 bases at J, with 14 bases between.